This T cell receptor beta chain was sequenced during a study of blood T cell repertoires in COVID-19. In the study overall: Sites in the United States, Italy and Spain provided acute and convalescent COVID-19 samples.

V gave up 2 bases and J gave up 8 bases; unmatched junction bases: 9. Germline assignment: CDR1 SGHNT and CDR2 YYREEE (reference sequence). The CDR3 has 14 residues. Original handling: The assay estimated nucleated cells by amplifying reference gene primers. TCRdb's table, derived via immunoSEQ multiplex PCR, lists solely in-frame clones and lacks some. V and J calls and clone size are copied from that table; D and trimming were computed from the DNA. The data hold 200,000 to 250,000 clones, with about 86% observed a single time. Sequencing was done on a sample of peripheral blood. The receptor comes from a woman between 50 and 59 years old with acute or convalescent COVID-19. The chain employs TRBV5-4 and TRBJ1-2; 7 bases line up with TRBD1. CDR3 coding DNA: TGTGCCAGCAGCTTATACGACAGGGTAGTCGGCTACACCTTC. Translating it yields CASSLYDRVVGYTF.